These 27 T cell receptor beta chains originate from one sample sequenced in a study of blood T cell repertoires in COVID-19. Sequencing was performed with immunoSEQ multiplex PCR; in TCRdb, only in-frame clones are kept and a portion is missing. The sample shows around 210,000 clones, roughly 84% of them seen only once. Sequences were obtained from peripheral blood. Receptor source: a human donor in a cohort sampled during active COVID-19.

This clone was picked up a small number of times. This chain uses TRBV18 with TRBJ2-7; 9 bases align to TRBD2. CDR1 KGHSH and CDR2 LQKENI come from the germline V gene. The CDR3 has 16 amino acids. Trimming cost V 1 base and J 2 bases; bases outside gene matches: 6. CDR3 nucleotides: TGTGCCAGCTCACCACGGGCAACTAGCGGGCCCTACGAGCAGTACTTC. Translating it yields CASSPRATSGPYEQYF.

The chain combines TRBV19 with TRBJ1-2, with D perhaps matching TRBD1 (6 bases). The CDR3 runs to 12 residues. The V gene's germline CDR1 is LNHDA and CDR2 SQIVND (reference sequence). Trimming removed 7 bases at V and 1 base at J, with 7 bases between. The CDR3, as DNA: TGTGCCAGTAAGGACAGTAACTATGGCTACACCTTC. Protein: CASKDSNYGYTF.

The gene calls are TRBV28 and TRBJ2-3, with D perhaps TRBD1 (6 bases). The CDR3 is 13 residues long. V lost 6 bases to trimming and J lost 10 bases, with 17 bases between them. Germline values: CDR1 MDHEN, CDR2 SYDVKM. In DNA form, the CDR3 reads TGTGCCAGCAGCCAAACAACACAGGGTTCGCAGTATTTT. As protein: CASSQTTQGSQYF. The full variable domain, in which reference TRBV28 and TRBJ2-3 provide the parts outside the CDR3, is DVKVTQSSRYLVKRTGEKVFLECVQDMDHENMFWYRQDPGLGLRLIYFSYDVKMKEKGDIPEGYSVSREKKERFSLILESASTNQTSMYLCASSQTTQGSQYFGPGTRLTVL.

As concerns this clone: Within the sample, other DNA sequences also encode this same CDR3. The chain links TRBV27 to TRBJ2-2, with 9 bases fitting TRBD2. Trimming removed 0 bases from V and 6 bases from J; junction bases left unmatched: 8. Germline-derived CDR1 and CDR2 are MNHEY and SMNVEV (reference sequence). This CDR3 spans 17 amino acids. CDR3 DNA sequence: TGTGCCAGCAGTTTATCCCTACTCAGCGGGAGGTCCGGGGAGCTGTTTTTT. Residues: CASSLSLLSGRSGELFF.

This chain connects TRBV6-6 to TRBJ1-5, with D unresolved. CDR1 and CDR2 (germline): MNHNY, SVGAGI (reference sequence). The CDR3 is made up of 13 amino acids. The V end lost 5 bases, the J end lost 7 bases, and 12 bases lay between the germline ends. The CDR3: CASSTQSGQPQHF. DNA for the CDR3: TGTGCCAGCAGTACCCAAAGCGGACAGCCCCAGCATTTT.

The chain employs TRBV6-5 and TRBJ1-6; 8 bases are a match to TRBD1. The V gene's germline CDR1 is MNHEY and CDR2 SVGAGI. CDR3 length: 15 amino acids. After removal of 5 bases from V and 5 bases from J, the junction contained 5 bases not matched to a gene. The chain's CDR3 is CASSHGQGDNSPLHF. The DNA of the CDR3 is TGTGCCAGCAGTCATGGACAGGGAGATAATTCACCCCTCCACTTT.

The V call is TRBV7-9, the J call TRBJ1-6; no firm D call. Trimming removed 1 base at V and 14 bases at J, with 12 bases between. The CDR3 covers 13 residues. From germline, CDR1 is SEHNR and CDR2 FQNEAQ (reference sequence). The CDR3 protein is CASSLGRDPSLHF. Here the CDR3 DNA reads TGTGCCAGCAGCTTAGGTAGAGATCCGTCCCTCCACTTT.

CDR3 loop: CASSTAGTGSSYEQYF. The DNA of the CDR3 is TGTGCCAGTAGTACCGCCGGGACAGGGAGCTCCTACGAGCAGTACTTC. V gene TRBV19 combines with J gene TRBJ2-7, with 9 bases fitting TRBD1. The CDR3 has 16 residues. Germline V gives CDR1 LNHDA, CDR2 SQIVND (reference sequence). The V and J ends lost 4 bases and 0 bases, in that order; junction bases with no gene match: 7.

A word on this clone: Other DNA sequences in this sample translate to the same CDR3. The rearrangement uses TRBV19 and TRBJ2-7, with TRBD1 identical over 8 bases. J lost 1 base, V lost 3 bases, and 2 bases had no gene match. The CDR3 runs 14 residues. Germline V gives CDR1 LNHDA, CDR2 SQIVND (reference sequence). CDR3 bases: TGTGCCAGTAGTATCGGGACAGGATCCTACGAGCAGTACTTC. Protein: CASSIGTGSYEQYF.

In its sample, this clone was seen once. The rearrangement links TRBV4-1 to TRBJ2-7; 9 bases map to TRBD2. The CDR3 totals 13 residues. V lost 5 bases and J lost 2; bases outside the gene matches: 1. The germline gives CDR1 MGHRA, CDR2 YSYEKL. In DNA form, the CDR3 reads TGCGCCAGCAGCTCTAGCGGGACCTACGAGCAGTACTTC. Protein: CASSSSGTYEQYF.

The chain joins TRBV19 to TRBJ2-3; TRBD2 matches 9 bases. The length of the CDR3 is 14 residues. In germline, CDR1 is LNHDA, CDR2 SQIVND (reference sequence). Unmatched junction bases numbered 2, after V lost 3 bases and J lost 4 bases. In DNA form, the CDR3 reads TGTGCCAGTAGTATTCGCGGGAGGGCAGATACGCAGTATTTT. This sequence encodes CASSIRGRADTQYF.

Comments on this clone: The germline gene is not matched at one end of the junction; a read error may be the cause. This chain joins TRBV5-6 and TRBJ1-1; D perhaps matches TRBD1 (5 bases). Germline V CDR1 and CDR2: SGHDT, YYEEEE. CDR3 length: 16 amino acids. The CDR3 reads CASTLALRGLNTEAFF. The CDR3, as DNA: TGTGCCAGCACCTTGGCTCTGCGGGGCCTCAACACTGAAGCTTTCTTT. Complete variable domain (other parts from reference TRBV5-6 and TRBJ1-1): DAGVTQSPTHLIKTRGQQVTLRCSPKSGHDTVSWYQQALGQGPQFIFQYYEEEERQRGNFPDRFSGHQFPNYSSELNVNALLLGDSALYLCASTLALRGLNTEAFFGQGTRLTVV.

J is TRBJ1-1 and V is TRBV19, with D possibly TRBD1 on 6 matching bases. V shed 5 bases and J shed 4 bases, with 14 bases lying between them. The V gene's germline CDR1 is LNHDA and CDR2 SQIVND (reference sequence). This CDR3 has 14 amino acids. The CDR3 region has the DNA TGTGCCAGTAGTCCCTACACAGGGAGCACTGAAGCTTTCTTT. As protein: CASSPYTGSTEAFF. Full variable domain (remainder filled in from reference TRBV19 and TRBJ1-1): DGGITQSPKYLFRKEGQNVTLSCEQNLNHDAMYWYRQDPGQGLRLIYYSQIVNDFQKGDIAEGYSVSREKKESFPLTVTSAQKNPTAFYLCASSPYTGSTEAFFGQGTRLTVV.

The chain combines TRBV30 with TRBJ1-2; perhaps TRBD1 as D (6 bases). Germline CDR1 is GTSNPN and CDR2 is SVGIG (reference sequence). Trimming cost V 3 bases and J 8 bases, with 16 bases left between them. The CDR3 totals 13 residues. The CDR3 loop reads CAWRGAPGQGYTF. In DNA form, the CDR3 reads TGTGCCTGGAGGGGGGCCCCGGGGCAAGGCTACACCTTC.

The chain is built from TRBV19 and TRBJ2-7, with 7 bases fitting TRBD1. The CDR3 runs to 16 residues. After removal of 9 bases from V and 4 bases from J, the junction contained 18 bases not matched to a gene. Germline V gene sequence: CDR1 LNHDA, CDR2 SQIVND (reference sequence). CDR3 amino acids: CASRSRGRRGIYEQYF. Here the CDR3 DNA reads TGTGCCAGCAGATCCCGTGGTCGCAGGGGGATTTACGAGCAGTACTTC.

This rearrangement joins TRBV5-4 to TRBJ2-1; no reliable D call. There are 14 residues in the CDR3. V gave up 9 bases and J gave up 4 bases, with 17 bases separating them. The germline V gene has CDR1 SGHNT and CDR2 YYREEE (reference sequence). Here the CDR3 reads CATSEVGAYNEQFF. Here the CDR3 DNA reads TGTGCCACAAGCGAGGTTGGTGCTTACAATGAGCAGTTCTTC.

Concerning this clone itself: The identical CDR3 is also encoded by other nucleotide sequences in the sample. This chain uses TRBV27 with TRBJ1-5, with D uncertain. Per the germline V gene, CDR1 is MNHEY and CDR2 is SMNVEV (reference sequence). The CDR3 loop spans 13 amino acids. V dropped 2 bases and J dropped 2 bases, with 4 bases sitting between them. Written as DNA, the CDR3 is TGTGCCAGCAGTTTAGCAGGCAATCAGCCCCAGCATTTT. This gives the protein CASSLAGNQPQHF.

V and J are TRBV24-1 and TRBJ2-7; 7 bases align to TRBD1. Germline CDR1 KGHDR, CDR2 SFDVKD. The CDR3 extends over 15 amino acids. J gave up 6 bases and V 4 bases, and 11 bases lay outside the gene matches. The CDR3 DNA reads as TGTGCCACCAGTGACCCGGGACAGAGGACTGGCGAGCAGTACTTC. This encodes CATSDPGQRTGEQYF.

Of note for this clone: At the DNA level, this CDR3 is encoded by other sequences in the same sample as well. The rearrangement joins TRBV6-5 to TRBJ2-7, with 8 bases lining up with TRBD1. CDR1 MNHEY and CDR2 SVGAGI come from the germline V gene. Germline trimming cut 2 bases from V and 6 bases from J; bases unmatched to any gene: 6. CDR3 length equals 14 residues. Here the CDR3 DNA reads TGTGCCAGCAGTTACACCGGACAGGGAAGCGAGCAGTACTTC. Translation: CASSYTGQGSEQYF.

This chain connects TRBV7-9 to TRBJ1-6, with 10 nucleotides matching TRBD1. The length of the CDR3 is 15 residues. Trimming at V came to 3 bases and at J to 7 bases, leaving 3 bases not matched to a gene. Germline V CDR1 and CDR2: SEHNR, FQNEAQ (reference sequence). The CDR3 protein is CASSLGGQGNSPLHF. CDR3 coding DNA: TGTGCCAGCAGCTTGGGGGGACAGGGGAATTCACCCCTCCACTTT.

The chain carries TRBV29-1 and TRBJ1-2; unclear D gene. Deletions cut 4 bases from V and 5 bases from J, with 8 bases between. The CDR3 covers 11 residues. Per the germline V gene, CDR1 is SQVTM and CDR2 is ANQGSEA. The CDR3 loop reads CSVVELYGYTF. Written as DNA, the CDR3 is TGCAGCGTTGTGGAGTTATATGGCTACACCTTC.

The chain employs TRBV7-9 and TRBJ1-1, with D tentatively TRBD1 (6 bases). The CDR3 covers 13 residues. With 5 bases removed from V and 7 bases from J, the gap between germline ends came to 14 bases. Germline CDR1 reads SEHNR; CDR2 reads FQNEAQ (reference sequence). CDR3 in amino acids: CASSPTGRGEAFF. DNA of the CDR3: TGTGCCAGCAGCCCGACAGGTCGGGGTGAAGCTTTCTTT.

The chain is built from TRBV28 and TRBJ2-7, with TRBD2 matching over 10 bases. Germline trimming cut 4 bases from V and 5 bases from J; bases unmatched to any gene: 8. This CDR3 spans 15 amino acids. Germline-derived CDR1 and CDR2 are MDHEN and SYDVKM. DNA for the CDR3: TGTGCCAGCAGTTCCAGTCTAGCGGGAGTACACGAGCAGTACTTC. Protein product: CASSSSLAGVHEQYF.

The chain has TRBV28 and TRBJ2-7, with D tentatively TRBD2 (6 bases). CDR1 and CDR2 from the germline V gene are MDHEN and SYDVKM. V shed 6 bases and J shed 4 bases, with 13 bases lying between them. CDR3 length: 13 residues. The CDR3 DNA sequence: TGTGCCAGCAGCACGGATGGGGGGTACGAGCAGTACTTC. It translates to CASSTDGGYEQYF.

The chain combines TRBV2 with TRBJ2-1; TRBD2 agrees at 8 bases. Germline V gene data show CDR1 as SNHLY and CDR2 as FYNNEI. Unmatched junction bases numbered 20, after V lost 6 bases and J lost 7 bases. The CDR3 totals 18 residues. The CDR3 loop is CASRHTRTQRGGGNEQFF. The CDR3 coding sequence is TGTGCCAGCAGACACACTCGGACTCAACGGGGGGGAGGTAATGAGCAGTTCTTC.

The J gene is TRBJ2-1, the V gene TRBV2; 14 nucleotides match TRBD2. CDR3 size: 15 residues. Trimming removed 3 bases from V and 8 bases from J; junction bases left unmatched: 3. Germline CDR1 is SNHLY and CDR2 is FYNNEI. CDR3: CASSDGTSGSYEQFF. The CDR3 region has the DNA TGTGCCAGCAGTGATGGGACTAGCGGGAGCTATGAGCAGTTCTTC.

This sequence joins TRBV28 and TRBJ2-7; TRBD2 might be the D (6 bases). The CDR3 is 14 amino acids. The germline V and J ends were trimmed by 5 bases and 6 bases, with 17 bases remaining between them. Per the germline V gene, CDR1 is MDHEN and CDR2 is SYDVKM. CDR3 nucleotide sequence: TGTGCCAGCAGTCCCGGGACTCTCGCGGGCGAGCAGTACTTC. Translation: CASSPGTLAGEQYF. The complete variable domain, with remaining parts taken from reference TRBV28 and TRBJ2-7, reads DVKVTQSSRYLVKRTGEKVFLECVQDMDHENMFWYRQDPGLGLRLIYFSYDVKMKEKGDIPEGYSVSREKKERFSLILESASTNQTSMYLCASSPGTLAGEQYFGPGTRLTVT.